This is a list of T cell receptor beta chains from one sample in a study of human T cells and chemical hapten exposure. TCRdb processed the reads anew with MiXCR; each CDR3 protein has one entry. Seen here are more than 100,000 distinct CDR3 sequences, approximately 9% observed once, and the top ten hold 1.4%. Sequenced material: whole blood. Source of these receptors: a human donor in good health. Some clones in this sample may be carry-over from other donors' samples. Each CDR3 is given with its conserved first and last residue. The order of the fields is V gene, J gene, D gene, clone size, CDR3 protein. D genes are given only for firm matches. Only some rows state a clone size, as once, few, many or a class for expanded clones.

TRBV6-2/TRBV6-3,TRBJ1-5,-,few,CASSYGTQNQPQHF
TRBV12-3/TRBV12-4,TRBJ1-4,-,many,CASSGRAANEKLFF
TRBV6-9,TRBJ2-3,TRBD1,few,CASSHPGTESSTDTQYF
TRBV2,TRBJ2-7,TRBD1,many,CASRLTGAAYEQYF
TRBV5-1,TRBJ2-7,TRBD1,-,CASSSGTGSSYEQYF
TRBV7-2,TRBJ1-5,-,many,CASRETGTGPQHF
TRBV9,TRBJ2-2,-,few,CASSVGTGELFF
TRBV27,TRBJ2-2,TRBD1,-,CASSSRQGDPNTGELFF
TRBV6-5,TRBJ2-7,TRBD2,-,CASTSSGSGFYEQYF
TRBV5-5,TRBJ2-7,-,-,CASSLTQGNRFEQYF
TRBV10-3,TRBJ1-1,-,many,CAISESSGLRNTEAFF
TRBV20-1,TRBJ2-1,-,many,CSAIAESSYNEQFF
TRBV7-9,TRBJ1-4,-,many,CASSSTQTFKREKLFF
TRBV20-1,TRBJ2-1,TRBD2,many,CSARDPSGPYNEQFF
TRBV6-1,TRBJ2-7,-,-,CASSEARPRVVYEQYF
TRBV4-3,TRBJ2-2,-,many,CASSPGGPYTGELFF
TRBV9,TRBJ1-1,-,many,CASSGGDRRNTEAFF
TRBV7-3,TRBJ1-1,TRBD1,many,CASSPSDRGEAFF
TRBV5-1,TRBJ1-1,-,many,CASSLSAANTEAFF
TRBV6-2/TRBV6-3,TRBJ1-5,-,many,CASSLMIGGGQPQHF
TRBV6-5,TRBJ1-2,-,-,CASSFIRDRGYTF
TRBV25-1,TRBJ1-2,-,many,CASSALGGAYGYTF
TRBV5-6,TRBJ1-1,-,few,CASSFRIGTVNTEAFF
TRBV13,TRBJ2-3,-,-,CASSSSTGTDTQYF
TRBV11-2,TRBJ2-7,TRBD2,few,CASTGGSSYEQYF
TRBV6-1,TRBJ1-3,-,many,CASAGNTIYF
TRBV2,TRBJ1-5,TRBD1,-,CASSGTGSNQPQHF
TRBV7-2,TRBJ1-5,-,-,CVSSLDSQPQHF
TRBV6-5,TRBJ1-4,-,few,CASSYSGSGLIEKLFF
TRBV20-1,TRBJ2-5,TRBD2,-,CSARDREGGLRETQYF
TRBV12-3/TRBV12-4,TRBJ1-2,-,many,CASSFVKNYGYTF
TRBV9,TRBJ2-2,TRBD1,few,CASSVTGDTGELFF
TRBV7-8,TRBJ2-3,-,few,CASSLDALVSDTQYF
TRBV19,TRBJ2-5,-,-,CASSPNAGTVQETQYF
TRBV11-2,TRBJ1-4,TRBD1,many,CASSFGTVNEKLFF
TRBV20-1,TRBJ2-3,-,many,CSARVEIPDTQYF
TRBV12-3/TRBV12-4,TRBJ1-5,TRBD1,few,CASSRYRGGNQPQHF
TRBV6-2/TRBV6-3,TRBJ2-3,TRBD2,-,CASSSMSSGLGDTQYF
TRBV4-1,TRBJ2-2,-,few,CASSQDGMGGTGLSGELFF
TRBV24-1,TRBJ2-7,-,-,CATSDGLKPYEQYF
TRBV20-1,TRBJ1-6,-,many,CSAPRVLSPNSPLHF
TRBV12-3/TRBV12-4,TRBJ2-5,-,few,CASSFEGSHQETQYF
TRBV7-2,TRBJ1-2,TRBD1,few,CASSPQGQGYGYTF
TRBV15,TRBJ2-1,TRBD2,many,CATSRVPTSATNYNEQFF
TRBV20-1,TRBJ1-5,-,few,CSAREGTGLRNQPQHF
TRBV27,TRBJ2-7,-,few,CASSLEVSGYEQYF
TRBV6-5,TRBJ2-7,TRBD1,many,CASSRDRVYEQYF